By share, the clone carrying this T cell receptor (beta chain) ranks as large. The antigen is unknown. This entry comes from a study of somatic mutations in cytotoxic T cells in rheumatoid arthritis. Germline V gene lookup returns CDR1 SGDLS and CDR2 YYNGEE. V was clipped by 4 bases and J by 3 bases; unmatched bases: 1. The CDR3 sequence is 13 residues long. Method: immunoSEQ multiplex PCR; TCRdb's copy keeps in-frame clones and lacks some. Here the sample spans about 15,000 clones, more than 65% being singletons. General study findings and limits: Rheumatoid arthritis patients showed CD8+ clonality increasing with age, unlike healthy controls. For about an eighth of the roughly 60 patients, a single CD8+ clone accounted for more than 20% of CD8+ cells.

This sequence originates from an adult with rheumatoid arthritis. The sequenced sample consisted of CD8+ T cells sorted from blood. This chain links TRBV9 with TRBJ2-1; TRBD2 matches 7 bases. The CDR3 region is CASSRDYYNEQFF. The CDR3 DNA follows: TGTGCCAGCAGCCGGGACTACTACAATGAGCAGTTCTTC.